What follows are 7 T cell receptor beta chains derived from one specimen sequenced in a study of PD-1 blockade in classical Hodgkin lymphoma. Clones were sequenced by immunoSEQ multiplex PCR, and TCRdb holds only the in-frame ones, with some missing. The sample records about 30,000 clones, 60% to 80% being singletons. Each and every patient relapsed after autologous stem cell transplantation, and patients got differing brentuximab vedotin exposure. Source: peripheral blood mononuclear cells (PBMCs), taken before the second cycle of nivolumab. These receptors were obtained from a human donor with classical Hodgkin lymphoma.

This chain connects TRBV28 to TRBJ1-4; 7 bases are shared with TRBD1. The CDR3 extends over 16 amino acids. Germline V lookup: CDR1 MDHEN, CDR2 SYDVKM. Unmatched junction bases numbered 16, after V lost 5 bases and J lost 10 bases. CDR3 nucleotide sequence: TGTGCCAGCAGTACTCTCGCCAAGGGGGCTTCTGGAAAACTGTTTTTT. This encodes CASSTLAKGASGKLFF. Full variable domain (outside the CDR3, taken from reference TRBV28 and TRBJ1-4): DVKVTQSSRYLVKRTGEKVFLECVQDMDHENMFWYRQDPGLGLRLIYFSYDVKMKEKGDIPEGYSVSREKKERFSLILESASTNQTSMYLCASSTLAKGASGKLFFGSGTQLSVL.

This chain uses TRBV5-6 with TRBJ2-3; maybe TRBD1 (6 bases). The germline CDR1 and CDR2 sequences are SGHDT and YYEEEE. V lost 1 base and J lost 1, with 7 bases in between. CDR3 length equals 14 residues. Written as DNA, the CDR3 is TGTGCCAGCAGCTTGAAGGGGGGCACAGATACGCAGTATTTT. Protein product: CASSLKGGTDTQYF. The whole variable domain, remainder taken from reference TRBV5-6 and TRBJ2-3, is DAGVTQSPTHLIKTRGQQVTLRCSPKSGHDTVSWYQQALGQGPQFIFQYYEEEERQRGNFPDRFSGHQFPNYSSELNVNALLLGDSALYLCASSLKGGTDTQYFGPGTRLTVL.

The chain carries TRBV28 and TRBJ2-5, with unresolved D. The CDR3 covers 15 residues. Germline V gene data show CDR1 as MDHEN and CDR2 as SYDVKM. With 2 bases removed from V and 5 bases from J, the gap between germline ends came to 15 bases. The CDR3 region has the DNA TGTGCCAGCAGTTTACCCGTTGGGGTGCCGGAGACCCAGTACTTC. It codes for CASSLPVGVPETQYF.

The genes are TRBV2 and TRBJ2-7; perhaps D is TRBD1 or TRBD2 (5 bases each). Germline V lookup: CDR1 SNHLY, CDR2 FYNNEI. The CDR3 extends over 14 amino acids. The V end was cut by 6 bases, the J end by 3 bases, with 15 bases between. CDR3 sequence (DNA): TGTGCCAGCAGAACCGGGACGGGCGACTACGAGCAGTACTTC. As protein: CASRTGTGDYEQYF.

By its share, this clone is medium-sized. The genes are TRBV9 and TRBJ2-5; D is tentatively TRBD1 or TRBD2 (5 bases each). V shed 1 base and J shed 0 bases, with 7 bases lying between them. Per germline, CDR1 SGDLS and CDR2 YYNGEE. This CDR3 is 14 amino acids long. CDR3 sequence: CASSVRGHQETQYF. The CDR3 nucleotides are TGTGCCAGCAGCGTAAGGGGACACCAAGAGACCCAGTACTTC.

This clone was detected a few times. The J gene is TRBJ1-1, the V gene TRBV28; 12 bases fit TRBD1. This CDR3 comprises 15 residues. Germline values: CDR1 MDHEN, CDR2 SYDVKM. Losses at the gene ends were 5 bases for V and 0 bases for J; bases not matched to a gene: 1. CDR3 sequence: CASSGTGGLNTEAFF. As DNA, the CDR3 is TGTGCCAGCAGTGGGACAGGGGGCCTGAACACTGAAGCTTTCTTT.

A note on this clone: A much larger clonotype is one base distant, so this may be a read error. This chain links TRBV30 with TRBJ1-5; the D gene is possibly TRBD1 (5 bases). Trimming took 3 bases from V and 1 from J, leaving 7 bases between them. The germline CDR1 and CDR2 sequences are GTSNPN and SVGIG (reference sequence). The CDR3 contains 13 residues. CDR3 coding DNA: TGTGCCTGGAGCCGGGACAGCAATCAGCCCCAGCATTTT. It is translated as CAWSRDSNQPQHF.